The 5 T cell receptor beta chains reported below all come from one sample, sequenced in a study of shared clonotypes between healthy human individuals. Cells designated naive CD8 were CD45RO-negative and were positively selected for CCR7, with terminally differentiated effector memory CD45RA+ cells excluded. TCRdb keeps only in-frame clones here, not all; method: immunoSEQ multiplex PCR. The table lists 2 million or so clones, about 94% of them singletons. Sequenced input: naive CD8+ T cells sorted from blood. These receptors were taken from a man between 18 and 35 years old in good health.

This sequence joins TRBV27 and TRBJ2-1; TRBD2 aligns across 7 bases. Unmatched junction bases numbered 8, after V lost 5 bases and J lost 4 bases. The CDR3 runs 15 residues. Germline V gives CDR1 MNHEY, CDR2 SMNVEV (reference sequence). The CDR3 bases are TGTGCCAGCAGTGCTGTGAGCGGGACGTACAATGAGCAGTTCTTC. This translates into CASSAVSGTYNEQFF.

The chain couples TRBV5-1 to TRBJ1-1; maybe TRBD1 (5 bases). The CDR3 is 16 residues long. In germline, CDR1 is SGHRS, CDR2 YFSETQ. Trimming stripped 0 bases from V and 3 bases from J, with 15 bases between. The CDR3 region is CASSLVGGVSDTEAFF. The DNA of the CDR3 is TGCGCCAGCAGCTTGGTCGGGGGTGTCTCGGACACTGAAGCTTTCTTT.

On this clone itself: This same CDR3 is encoded by further DNA sequences in the sample. The chain links TRBV7-9 to TRBJ1-2, with 10 bases matching TRBD1. J gave up 6 bases and V 4 bases, and 2 bases lay outside the gene matches. CDR1 is SEHNR, CDR2 FQNEAQ, per germline (reference sequence). This CDR3 spans 13 amino acids. In nucleotides, the CDR3 is TGTGCCAGCAGCTCAGGGACAGGGGATGGCTACACCTTC. Translation gives CASSSGTGDGYTF.

This clone was found a few times. The sample has other DNA sequences that encode this CDR3 too. The chain carries TRBV28 and TRBJ2-7, with 8 bases that match TRBD2. Unmatched junction bases numbered 1, after V lost 3 bases and J lost 0 bases. The V gene's germline CDR1 is MDHEN and CDR2 SYDVKM. The CDR3 extends over 14 amino acids. The CDR3 DNA reads as TGTGCCAGCAGTTTGGCGGGGGGCTCCTACGAGCAGTACTTC. This translates into CASSLAGGSYEQYF.

This chain uses TRBV28 with TRBJ2-7; D gene ambiguous. Germline loops: CDR1 MDHEN, CDR2 SYDVKM. The CDR3 totals 15 residues. Deletions cut 5 bases from V and 4 bases from J, with 18 bases between. CDR3 DNA: TGTGCCAGCAGTGGCCCAAAGGAGATGACTTACGAGCAGTACTTC. It yields the protein CASSGPKEMTYEQYF.